Below, one T cell receptor (beta chain) is given with its context. V lost 4 bases, J lost 2 bases, and 29 bases lay in between. Germline V gene lookup returns CDR1 SGDLS and CDR2 YYNGEE. This CDR3 contains 20 residues. Assay: immunoSEQ multiplex PCR; the TCRdb copy retains only in-frame clones and omits some. The table has under 110,000 clones, roughly nine tenths seen once. The source of the sample is a study of T cell changes during pregnancy in multiple sclerosis. The rearrangement uses TRBV9 and TRBJ2-3; D possibly corresponds to TRBD1 (6 bases). The TCR originated in a female donor with multiple sclerosis, enrolled in a pregnancy study. The source was peripheral blood, collected before pregnancy. The CDR3 region is CASSITPWTATSFLTDTQYF. CDR3 nucleotide sequence: TGTGCCAGCAGCATAACCCCCTGGACAGCTACAAGCTTCCTCACAGATACGCAGTATTTT.